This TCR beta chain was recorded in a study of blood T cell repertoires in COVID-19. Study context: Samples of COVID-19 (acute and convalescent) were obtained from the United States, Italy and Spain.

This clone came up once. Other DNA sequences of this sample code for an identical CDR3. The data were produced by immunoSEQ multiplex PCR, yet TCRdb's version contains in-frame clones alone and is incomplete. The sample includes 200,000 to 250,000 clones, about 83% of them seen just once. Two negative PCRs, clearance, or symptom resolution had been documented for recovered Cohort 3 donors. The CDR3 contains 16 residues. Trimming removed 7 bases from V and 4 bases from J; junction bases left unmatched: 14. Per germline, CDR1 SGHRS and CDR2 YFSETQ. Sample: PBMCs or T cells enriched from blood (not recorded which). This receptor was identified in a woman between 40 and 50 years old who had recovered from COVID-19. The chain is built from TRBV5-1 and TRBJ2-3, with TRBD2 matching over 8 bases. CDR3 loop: CASSSGSGGFADTQYF. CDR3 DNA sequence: TGCGCCAGCTCATCGGGCAGCGGGGGATTCGCAGATACGCAGTATTTT.